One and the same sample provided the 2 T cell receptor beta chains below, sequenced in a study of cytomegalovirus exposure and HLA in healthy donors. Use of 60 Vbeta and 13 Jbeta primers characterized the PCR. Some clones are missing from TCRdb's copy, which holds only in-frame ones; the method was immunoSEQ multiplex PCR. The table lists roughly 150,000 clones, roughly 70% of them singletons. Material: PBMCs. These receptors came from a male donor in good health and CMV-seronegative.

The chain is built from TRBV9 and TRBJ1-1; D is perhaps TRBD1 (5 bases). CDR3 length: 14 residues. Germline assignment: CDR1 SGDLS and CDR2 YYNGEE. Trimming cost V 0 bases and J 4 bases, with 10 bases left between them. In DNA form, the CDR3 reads TGTGCCAGCAGCGTAGGGTTGGGACTCACTGAAGCTTTCTTT. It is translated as CASSVGLGLTEAFF.

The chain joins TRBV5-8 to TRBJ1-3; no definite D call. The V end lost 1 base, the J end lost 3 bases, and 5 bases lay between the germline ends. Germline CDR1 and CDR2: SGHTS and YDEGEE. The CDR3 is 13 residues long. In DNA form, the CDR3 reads TGTGCCAGCAGCTTGCAGGATGGAAACACCATATATTTT. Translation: CASSLQDGNTIYF. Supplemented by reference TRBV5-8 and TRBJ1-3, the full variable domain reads EAGVTQSPTHLIKTRGQQATLRCSPISGHTSVYWYQQALGLGLQFLLWYDEGEERNRGNFPPRFSGRQFPNYSSELNVNALELEDSALYLCASSLQDGNTIYFGEGSWLTVV.